This entry concerns a single TCR beta chain. These data belong to a study of cytomegalovirus exposure and HLA in healthy donors. Primers for the PCR totalled 60 Vbeta and 13 Jbeta. Profiled with immunoSEQ multiplex PCR; TCRdb holds only in-frame clones, not every one. The sample carries 170,000 or so clones, 77% recorded once. Sequencing input: PBMCs. This TCR was sampled from a woman aged 60-75 years in good health and CMV-seropositive.

The DNA of the CDR3 is TGTGCCAGCAGCTTAAAGGTTTTGGTGGAGGAAAAACTGTTTTTT. Encoded protein: CASSLKVLVEEKLFF. The chain uses TRBV7-9 and TRBJ1-4; D ambiguous. Germline CDR1 and CDR2: SEHNR and FQNEAQ (reference sequence). Trimming removed 2 bases from V and 8 bases from J, with 15 bases in between. This CDR3 comprises 15 residues. Supplemented by reference TRBV7-9 and TRBJ1-4, the full variable domain reads DTGVSQNPRHKITKRGQNVTFRCDPISEHNRLYWYRQTLGQGPEFLTYFQNEAQLEKSRLLSDRFSAERPKGSFSTLEIQRTEQGDSAMYLCASSLKVLVEEKLFFGSGTQLSVL.